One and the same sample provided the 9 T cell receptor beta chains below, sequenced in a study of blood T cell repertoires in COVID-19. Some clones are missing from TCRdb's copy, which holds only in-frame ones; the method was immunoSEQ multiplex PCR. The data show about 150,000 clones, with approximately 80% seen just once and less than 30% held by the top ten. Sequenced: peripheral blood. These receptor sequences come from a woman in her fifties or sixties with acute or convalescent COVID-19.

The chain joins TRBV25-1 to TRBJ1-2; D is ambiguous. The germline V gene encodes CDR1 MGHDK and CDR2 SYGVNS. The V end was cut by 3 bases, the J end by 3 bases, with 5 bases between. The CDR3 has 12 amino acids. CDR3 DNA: TGTGCCAGCAGTGAGGGAGACTATGGCTACACCTTC. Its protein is CASSEGDYGYTF.

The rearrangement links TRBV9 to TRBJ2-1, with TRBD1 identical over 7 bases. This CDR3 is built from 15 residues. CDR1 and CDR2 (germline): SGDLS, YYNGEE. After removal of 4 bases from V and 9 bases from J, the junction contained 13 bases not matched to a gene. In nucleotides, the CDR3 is TGTGCCAGCAGCATCTCGACAGGGCCAAGGTTTGAGCAGTTCTTC. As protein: CASSISTGPRFEQFF.

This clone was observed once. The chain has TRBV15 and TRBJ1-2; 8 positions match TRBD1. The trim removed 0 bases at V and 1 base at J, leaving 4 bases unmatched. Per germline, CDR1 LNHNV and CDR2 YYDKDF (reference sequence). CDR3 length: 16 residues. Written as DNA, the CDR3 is TGTGCCACCAGCAGAGATCTGGACAGGGATAACTATGGCTACACCTTC. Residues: CATSRDLDRDNYGYTF. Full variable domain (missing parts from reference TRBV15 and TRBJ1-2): DAMVIQNPRYQVTQFGKPVTLSCSQTLNHNVMYWYQQKSSQAPKLLFHYYDKDFNNEADTPDNFQSRRPNTSFCFLDIRSPGLGDTAMYLCATSRDLDRDNYGYTFGSGTRLTVV.

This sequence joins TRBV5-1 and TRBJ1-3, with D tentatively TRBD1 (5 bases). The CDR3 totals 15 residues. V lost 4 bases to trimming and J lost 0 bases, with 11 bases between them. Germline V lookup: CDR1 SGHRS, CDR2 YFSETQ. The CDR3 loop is CASSPQVLSGNTIYF. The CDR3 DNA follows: TGCGCCAGCAGCCCACAGGTCCTCTCTGGAAACACCATATATTTT.

The chain's CDR3 is CSVYTTNEKLFF. The CDR3 DNA sequence: TGCAGCGTTTACACAACTAATGAAAAACTGTTTTTT. The rearrangement joins TRBV29-1 to TRBJ1-4; D ambiguous. V lost 5 bases and J 0 bases, leaving 4 bases between the germline ends. Germline lookup yields CDR1 SQVTM and CDR2 ANQGSEA. The CDR3 spans 12 residues.

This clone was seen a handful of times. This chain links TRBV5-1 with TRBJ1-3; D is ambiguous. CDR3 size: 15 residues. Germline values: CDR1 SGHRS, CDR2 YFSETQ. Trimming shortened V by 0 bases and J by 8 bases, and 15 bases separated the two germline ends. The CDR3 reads CASSLGIGDVDTIYF. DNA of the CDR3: TGCGCCAGCAGCTTGGGTATCGGGGATGTGGACACCATATATTTT.

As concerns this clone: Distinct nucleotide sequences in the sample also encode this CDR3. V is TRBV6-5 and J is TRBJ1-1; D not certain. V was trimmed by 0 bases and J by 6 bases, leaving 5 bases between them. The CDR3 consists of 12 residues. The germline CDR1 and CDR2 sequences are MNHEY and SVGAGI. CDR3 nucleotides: TGTGCCAGCAGTTACTCAGGAGCTGAAGCTTTCTTT. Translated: CASSYSGAEAFF.

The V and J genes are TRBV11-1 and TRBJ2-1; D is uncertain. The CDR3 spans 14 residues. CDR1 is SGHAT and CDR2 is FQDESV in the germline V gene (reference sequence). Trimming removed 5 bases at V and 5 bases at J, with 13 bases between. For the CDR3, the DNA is TGTGCCAGCAGCCGGGTTCTAACGGACAATGAGCAGTTCTTC. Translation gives CASSRVLTDNEQFF.

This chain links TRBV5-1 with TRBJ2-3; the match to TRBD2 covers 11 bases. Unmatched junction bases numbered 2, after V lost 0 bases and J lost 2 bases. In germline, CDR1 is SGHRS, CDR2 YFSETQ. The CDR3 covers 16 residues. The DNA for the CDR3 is TGCGCCAGCAGCTTGGCTAGCGGGGGGACCACAGATACGCAGTATTTT. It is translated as CASSLASGGTTDTQYF.